This note documents a single T cell receptor (beta chain) sequence. This sample stems from a study of molecular identifiers for immune sequencing clone quantification. TCRdb re-called the PCR reads through MiXCR, storing one row per CDR3 protein. The data hold nearly 650,000 distinct CDR3 sequences, with 25% observed a single time. The clonotype originates from a human donor in good health. Some libraries in this study had Jurkat cell RNA spiked in. Sequences were obtained from naive CD8+ T cells from blood, with Jurkat cell RNA spiked in. Described subset: FACS-sorted CD8+CD4-CCR7+CD45RA+ naive T cells.

The CDR3 reads CASSYSEWTGDEKLFF. DNA for the CDR3: TGTGCCAGCAGTTACTCCGAGTGGACAGGGGATGAAAAACTGTTTTTT. V gene TRBV6-5 combines with J gene TRBJ1-4, with TRBD1 identical over 9 bases. This CDR3 has 16 amino acids. The germline V gene has CDR1 MNHEY and CDR2 SVGAGI. Trimming cost V 0 bases and J 6 bases; bases outside gene matches: 5.